The rows below give T cell receptor beta chains drawn from one sample of a study of blood T cell repertoires in COVID-19. Using immunoSEQ multiplex PCR, the repertoire was profiled, and TCRdb retains in-frame clones only, with some absent. The sample consists of roughly 300,000 clones, 83% of them appearing once. Sequences were obtained from peripheral blood. Receptors originate from a woman aged 50 to 65 who had recovered from COVID-19. Each CDR3 is given with its conserved first and last residue. The order of the fields is J gene, clone size, D gene, V gene, CDR3 DNA, CDR3 protein. D genes are given only for firm matches. Where a row states a size, it is once, few, many or the class of an expanded clone; other rows omit it.

>TRBJ2-5|many|NA|TRBV7-9
TGTGCCAGCAGCTTAGGAGGTACGCGAGACCGAGAGACCCAGTACTTC
CASSLGGTRDRETQYF
>TRBJ2-3|NA|TRBD1|TRBV9
TGTGCCAGCAGCGTAGTAGGGGCGGGGACAGGGGTAGCAGATACGCAGTATTTT
CASSVVGAGTGVADTQYF
>TRBJ1-2|NA|TRBD1|TRBV5-1
TGCGCCAGCAGCTTTCTTTCGGGAACAGGGGGCTATGGCTACACCTTC
CASSFLSGTGGYGYTF
>TRBJ2-3|NA|NA|TRBV19
TGTGCCAGTATGTCCTTCAGGAACGATGTCGATACGCAGTATTTT
CASMSFRNDVDTQYF
>TRBJ2-1|NA|NA|TRBV5-5
TGTGCCAGCAGCATACAGGATAATGAGCAGTTCTTC
CASSIQDNEQFF
>TRBJ2-1|once|NA|TRBV7-2
TGTGCCAGCAGCTCCTTACTTCAAATCAACGAGCAGTTCTTC
CASSSLLQINEQFF
>TRBJ2-7|NA|NA|TRBV7-3
TGTGCCAGCAGCTTATTCTCCTCCGGCGAGCAGTACTTC
CASSLFSSGEQYF
>TRBJ1-2|NA|TRBD1|TRBV9
TGTGCCAGCAGCGCCCGACAGGGCGGGGGCTACACCTTC
CASSARQGGGYTF
>TRBJ1-1|NA|TRBD1|TRBV7-2
TGTGCCAGCAGGCGACAGGGAAACTCTGAAGCTTTCTTT
CASRRQGNSEAFF
>TRBJ1-1|NA|NA|TRBV7-9
TGTGCCAGCAGCTTGGGGGCTACTGAAGCTTTCTTT
CASSLGATEAFF
>TRBJ2-7|NA|NA|TRBV3-1/TRBV3-2
TGTGCCAGCAGCCAAATATACTACGAGCAGTACTTC
CASSQIYYEQYF
>TRBJ1-3|NA|TRBD1|TRBV9
TGTGCCAGCAGCACCTCAGGGACAGGGGGGTCTGGAAACACCATATATTTT
CASSTSGTGGSGNTIYF
>TRBJ2-1|NA|TRBD2|TRBV9
TGTGCCAGCAGCGTAGCTACGAGCGGGAGTCTAGATGAGCAGTTCTTC
CASSVATSGSLDEQFF
>TRBJ2-1|NA|TRBD2|TRBV7-9
TGTGCCAGCAGCTGGGTGGGGGAACGGACTAGCGGCTACAATGAGCAGTTCTTC
CASSWVGERTSGYNEQFF
>TRBJ1-5|NA|TRBD1|TRBV7-9
TGTGCCAGCAGCTTAGCGGGGGACAGGGGGGACCAGCCCCAGCATTTT
CASSLAGDRGDQPQHF
>TRBJ1-6|NA|NA|TRBV4-2
TGTGCCAGCGGGGGACTGAGCTCCTATAATTCACCCCTCCACTTT
CASGGLSSYNSPLHF
>TRBJ2-1|NA|TRBD1|TRBV6-4
TGTGCCAGCAGTAGCGGACAGGGGGCGACCGATGAGCAGTTCTTC
CASSSGQGATDEQFF
>TRBJ1-1|NA|NA|TRBV7-2
TGTGCCAGCAGCTTAGCACAGGGAACTTCGCGAACAACTGAAGCTTTCTTT
CASSLAQGTSRTTEAFF
>TRBJ2-7|NA|TRBD2|TRBV27
TGTGCCAGCAGTTTACTAGCGGGAGGAACCACCTACGAGCAGTACTTC
CASSLLAGGTTYEQYF
>TRBJ2-1|NA|TRBD2|TRBV6-2/TRBV6-3
TGTGCCAGCAGTTACGTGATACTAGCGGGAGCAGAGCAGTTCTTC
CASSYVILAGAEQFF
>TRBJ1-2|NA|TRBD1|TRBV28
TGTGCCAGCATCCTCGGGACAGGGGGCCTCGATGGCTACACCTTC
CASILGTGGLDGYTF
>TRBJ1-6|few|TRBD1|TRBV4-1
TGCGCCAGCAGCCAAGAAGGTGGGACAGGAAATTCACCCCTCCACTTT
CASSQEGGTGNSPLHF
>TRBJ1-2|many|NA|TRBV6-5
TGTGCCAGCAGGCCTGGGACTGGCTATGGCTACACCTTC
CASRPGTGYGYTF
>TRBJ1-5|NA|TRBD1|TRBV7-6
TGTGCCAGCAGCTTGGGACAGAAGAACTGGATATATAGCAATCAGCCCCAGCATTTT
CASSLGQKNWIYSNQPQHF
>TRBJ2-1|NA|NA|TRBV3-1/TRBV3-2
TGTGCCAGCAGCCAAGGTATGTTCCCGGCTCGGAGCTCCTACAATGAGCAGTTCTTC
CASSQGMFPARSSYNEQFF
>TRBJ1-4|many|NA|TRBV3-1/TRBV3-2
TGTGCCAGCAGCCAACGGGGGGCGAGTAATGAAAAACTGTTTTTT
CASSQRGASNEKLFF
>TRBJ1-3|NA|NA|TRBV2
TGTGCCAGCAGTGATGTAGGGGGCTCTGGAAACACCATATATTTT
CASSDVGGSGNTIYF
>TRBJ2-3|once|NA|TRBV7-9
TGTGCCAGCAGCTACTTTAGCGTTTCGACAGATACGCAGTATTTT
CASSYFSVSTDTQYF
>TRBJ2-2|NA|NA|TRBV28
TGTGCCAGCAGTGTAATGCGCGGAAAACCCGCCGGGGGGGAGCTGTTTTTT
CASSVMRGKPAGGELFF
>TRBJ1-4|NA|NA|TRBV27
TGTGCCAGCGCCAGGTCAACTAATGAAAAACTGTTTTTT
CASARSTNEKLFF
>TRBJ2-1|once|TRBD1|TRBV30
TGTGCCTGGAGTCAGGGTCCCGGGACAGGCAATGAGCAGTTCTTC
CAWSQGPGTGNEQFF
>TRBJ1-1|once|TRBD1|TRBV3-1/TRBV3-2
TGTGCCAGCAGCCAACGGACAGGTGAAGCTTTCTTT
CASSQRTGEAFF
>TRBJ1-2|NA|TRBD1|TRBV6-5
TGTGCCAGCAGCCGAGACAGGGACAACTATGGCTACACCTTC
CASSRDRDNYGYTF
>TRBJ1-6|NA|TRBD1|TRBV5-1
TGCGCCAGCAGCTCTAAAACAGGGGGGGATTCACCCCTCCACTTT
CASSSKTGGDSPLHF
>TRBJ2-6|few|NA|TRBV5-1
TGCGCCAGCAGCTTATCTCCGGGGGGCGCTTTCGCTGGGGCCAACGTCCTGACTTTC
CASSLSPGGAFAGANVLTF
>TRBJ1-2|NA|NA|TRBV4-3
TGCGCCAGCAGCCAAGTCCTACAGAACTATGGCTACACCTTC
CASSQVLQNYGYTF
>TRBJ2-7|NA|TRBD2|TRBV7-2
TGTGCCAGCAGCTTTTTAGCGGGAGAGGCCCTCGAGCAGTACTTC
CASSFLAGEALEQYF
>TRBJ1-6|NA|NA|TRBV15
TGTGCCACCAGCAGAGGGCAGGATAATTCACCCCTCCACTTT
CATSRGQDNSPLHF
>TRBJ1-3|NA|NA|TRBV4-1
TGCGCCAGCAGCCAAGACAGGTTCTCCTCTGGAAACACCATATATTTT
CASSQDRFSSGNTIYF
>TRBJ2-2|NA|TRBD1|TRBV7-3
TGTGCCAGCAGCTTAACCGTTAGGGGGCTAACCGGGGAGCTGTTTTTT
CASSLTVRGLTGELFF
>TRBJ2-2|NA|TRBD2|TRBV15
TGTGCCACCACCGGGACTAGCGGGGGCAGCACCGGGGAGCTGTTTTTT
CATTGTSGGSTGELFF
>TRBJ1-2|NA|TRBD1|TRBV11-2
TGTGCCAGCAGCTTAGATGGCAGGACAGGGTCGTTCGGGAACTATGGCTACACCTTC
CASSLDGRTGSFGNYGYTF
>TRBJ2-1|NA|TRBD2|TRBV12-5
TGTGCTAGTGGGGGACTCGGACTAGCGGGAGGGTATGAGCAGTTCTTC
CASGGLGLAGGYEQFF
>TRBJ1-5|few|TRBD1|TRBV28
TGTGCCAGCAGTTTAATACAGGGGGCTGGGGTCGGCAATCAGCCCCAGCATTTT
CASSLIQGAGVGNQPQHF
>TRBJ1-1|NA|NA|TRBV28
TGTGCCAGCAGCCAGGAGAACACTGAAGCTTTCTTT
CASSQENTEAFF
>TRBJ1-2|NA|NA|TRBV28
TGTGCCAGCAGTTTAAACAGGAGGGGTGGCTACACCTTC
CASSLNRRGGYTF